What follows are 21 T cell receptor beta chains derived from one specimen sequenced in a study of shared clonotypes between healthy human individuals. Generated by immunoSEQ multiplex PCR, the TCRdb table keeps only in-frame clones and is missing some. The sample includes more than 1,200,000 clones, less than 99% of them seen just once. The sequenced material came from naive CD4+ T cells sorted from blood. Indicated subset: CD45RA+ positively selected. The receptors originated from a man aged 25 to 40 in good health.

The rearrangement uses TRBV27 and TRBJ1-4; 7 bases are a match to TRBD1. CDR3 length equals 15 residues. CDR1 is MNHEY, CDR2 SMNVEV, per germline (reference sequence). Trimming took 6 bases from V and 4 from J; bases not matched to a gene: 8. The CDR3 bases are TGTGCCAGCAGCCGACAGACAGGGAATAATGAAAAACTGTTTTTT. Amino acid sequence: CASSRQTGNNEKLFF.

CDR3 sequence: CASSLGRESQETQYF. Written as DNA, the CDR3 is TGTGCCAGCAGTTTGGGCAGGGAGAGCCAAGAGACCCAGTACTTC. The chain combines TRBV28 with TRBJ2-5, with D tentatively TRBD1 or TRBD2 (5 bases each). The CDR3 spans 15 residues. The germline V and J ends were trimmed by 3 bases and 1 base, with 12 bases remaining between them. Germline lookup yields CDR1 MDHEN and CDR2 SYDVKM.

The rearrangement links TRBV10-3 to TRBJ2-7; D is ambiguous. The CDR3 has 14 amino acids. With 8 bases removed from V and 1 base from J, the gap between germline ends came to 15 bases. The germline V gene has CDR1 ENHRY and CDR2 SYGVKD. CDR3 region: CAISQPELSYEQYF. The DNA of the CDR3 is TGTGCCATCTCACAGCCCGAACTTTCCTACGAGCAGTACTTC.

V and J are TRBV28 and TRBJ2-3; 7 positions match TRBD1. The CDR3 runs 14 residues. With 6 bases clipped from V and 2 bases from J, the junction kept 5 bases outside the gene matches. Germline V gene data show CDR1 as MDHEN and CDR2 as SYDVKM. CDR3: CASRSDRATDTQYF. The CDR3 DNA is TGTGCCAGCAGATCTGACAGGGCCACAGATACGCAGTATTTT.

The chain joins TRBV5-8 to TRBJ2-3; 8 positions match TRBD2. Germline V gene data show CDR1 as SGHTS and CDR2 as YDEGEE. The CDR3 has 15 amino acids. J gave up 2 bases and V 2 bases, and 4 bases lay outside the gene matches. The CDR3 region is CASSLGAGVTDTQYF. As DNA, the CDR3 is TGTGCCAGCAGCTTAGGAGCGGGAGTCACAGATACGCAGTATTTT.

The CDR3: CASTQDRGFYEQYF. DNA for the CDR3: TGTGCCAGCACCCAAGACAGGGGGTTCTACGAGCAGTACTTC. The chain recombines TRBV7-2 with TRBJ2-7; the match to TRBD1 covers 9 bases. V dropped 7 bases and J dropped 3; count of bases not matched to a gene: 7. CDR3 length equals 14 residues. The germline CDR1 and CDR2 sequences are SGHTA and FQGNSA. The full variable domain, rest sourced from reference TRBV7-2 and TRBJ2-7, is GAGVSQSPSNKVTEKGKDVELRCDPISGHTALYWYRQSLGQGLEFLIYFQGNSAPDKSGLPSDRFSAERTGGSVSTLTIQRTQQEDSAVYLCASTQDRGFYEQYFGPGTRLTVT.

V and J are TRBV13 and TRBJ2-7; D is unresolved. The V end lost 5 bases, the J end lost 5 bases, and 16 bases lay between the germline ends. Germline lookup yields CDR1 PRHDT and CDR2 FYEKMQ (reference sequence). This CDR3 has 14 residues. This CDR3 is CASSRWIRSNEQYF. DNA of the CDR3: TGTGCCAGCAGCCGGTGGATTCGTTCTAACGAGCAGTACTTC. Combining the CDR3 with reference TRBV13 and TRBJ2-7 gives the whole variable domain AAGVIQSPRHLIKEKRETATLKCYPIPRHDTVYWYQQGPGQDPQFLISFYEKMQSDKGSIPDRFSAQQFSDYHSELNMSSLELGDSALYFCASSRWIRSNEQYFGPGTRLTVT.

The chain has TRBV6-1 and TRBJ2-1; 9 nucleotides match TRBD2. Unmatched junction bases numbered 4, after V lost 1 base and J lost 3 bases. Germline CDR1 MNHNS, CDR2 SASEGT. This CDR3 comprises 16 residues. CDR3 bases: TGTGCCAGCAGTGAAGTTCTAGCGGGAATCTACAATGAGCAGTTCTTC. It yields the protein CASSEVLAGIYNEQFF.

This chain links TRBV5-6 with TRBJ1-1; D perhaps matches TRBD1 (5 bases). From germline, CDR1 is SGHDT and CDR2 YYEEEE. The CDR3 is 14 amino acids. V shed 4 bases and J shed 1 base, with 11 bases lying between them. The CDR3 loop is CASSPGLANTEAFF. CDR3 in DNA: TGTGCCAGCAGCCCGGGACTCGCGAACACTGAAGCTTTCTTT. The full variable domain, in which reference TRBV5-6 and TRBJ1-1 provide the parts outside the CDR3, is DAGVTQSPTHLIKTRGQQVTLRCSPKSGHDTVSWYQQALGQGPQFIFQYYEEEERQRGNFPDRFSGHQFPNYSSELNVNALLLGDSALYLCASSPGLANTEAFFGQGTRLTVV.

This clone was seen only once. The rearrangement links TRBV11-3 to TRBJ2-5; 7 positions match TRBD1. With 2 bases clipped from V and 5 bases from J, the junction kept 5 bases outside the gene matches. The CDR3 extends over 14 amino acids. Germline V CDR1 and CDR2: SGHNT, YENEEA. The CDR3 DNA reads TGTGCCAGCAGCTTAACAGGGGTGGGGGAGACCCAGTACTTC. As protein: CASSLTGVGETQYF.

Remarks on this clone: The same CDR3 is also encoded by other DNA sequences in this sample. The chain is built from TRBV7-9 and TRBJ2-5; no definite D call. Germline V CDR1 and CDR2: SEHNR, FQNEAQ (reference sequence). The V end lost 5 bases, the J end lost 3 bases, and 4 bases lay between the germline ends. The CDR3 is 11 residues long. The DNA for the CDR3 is TGTGCCAGCAGCCCGAAAGAGACCCAGTACTTC. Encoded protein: CASSPKETQYF.

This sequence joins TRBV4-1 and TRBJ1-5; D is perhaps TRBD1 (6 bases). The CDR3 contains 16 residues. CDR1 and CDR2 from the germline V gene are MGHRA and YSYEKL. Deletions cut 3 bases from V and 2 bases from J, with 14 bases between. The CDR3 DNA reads TGCGCCAGCAGCCAGCGACAGGTACCGGGCAATCAGCCCCAGCATTTT. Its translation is CASSQRQVPGNQPQHF.

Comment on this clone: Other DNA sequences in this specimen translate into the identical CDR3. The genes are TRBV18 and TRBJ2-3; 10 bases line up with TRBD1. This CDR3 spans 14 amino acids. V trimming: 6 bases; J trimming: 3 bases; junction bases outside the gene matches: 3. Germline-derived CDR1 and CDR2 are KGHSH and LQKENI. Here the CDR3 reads CASSPGQGTDTQYF. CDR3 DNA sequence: TGTGCCAGCTCGCCGGGACAGGGGACAGATACGCAGTATTTT.

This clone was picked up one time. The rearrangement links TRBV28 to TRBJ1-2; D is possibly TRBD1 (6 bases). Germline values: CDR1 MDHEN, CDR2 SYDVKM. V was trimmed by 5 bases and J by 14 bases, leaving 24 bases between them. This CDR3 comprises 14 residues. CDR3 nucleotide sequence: TGTGCCAGCAGTCCAAAGGTGACTCGGGGGGCGCAGACCTTC. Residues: CASSPKVTRGAQTF.

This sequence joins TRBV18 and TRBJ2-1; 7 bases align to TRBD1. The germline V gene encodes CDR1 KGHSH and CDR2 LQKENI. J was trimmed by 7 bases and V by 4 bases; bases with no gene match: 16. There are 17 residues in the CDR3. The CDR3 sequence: CASSQRQGISVTNEQFF. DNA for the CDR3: TGTGCCAGCTCACAACGACAGGGTATAAGCGTTACGAATGAGCAGTTCTTC.

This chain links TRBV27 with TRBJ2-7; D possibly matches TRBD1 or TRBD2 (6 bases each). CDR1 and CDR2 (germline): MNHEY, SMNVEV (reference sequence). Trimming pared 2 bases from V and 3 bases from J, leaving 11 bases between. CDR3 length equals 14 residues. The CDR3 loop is CASSLKGGDYEQYF. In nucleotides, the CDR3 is TGTGCCAGCAGTTTAAAGGGGGGTGACTACGAGCAGTACTTC.

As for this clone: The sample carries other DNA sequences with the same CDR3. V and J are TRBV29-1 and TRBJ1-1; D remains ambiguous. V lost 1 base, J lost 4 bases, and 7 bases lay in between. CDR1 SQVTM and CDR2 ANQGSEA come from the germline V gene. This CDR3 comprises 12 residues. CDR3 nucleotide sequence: TGCAGCGTTGAAGGGGTGGGCACTGAAGCTTTCTTT. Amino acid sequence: CSVEGVGTEAFF.

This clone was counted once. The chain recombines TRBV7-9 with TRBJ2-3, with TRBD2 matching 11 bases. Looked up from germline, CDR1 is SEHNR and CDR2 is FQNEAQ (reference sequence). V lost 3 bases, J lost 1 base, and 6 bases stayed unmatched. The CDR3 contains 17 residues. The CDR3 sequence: CASSFPGGLAGTDTQYF. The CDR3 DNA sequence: TGTGCCAGCAGCTTCCCGGGGGGACTAGCGGGCACAGATACGCAGTATTTT.

For the CDR3, the DNA is TGTGCCAGCAGCTTACTAGCGGGAGAGCCGGGAGGGTTCTTC. Translating gives CASSLLAGEPGGFF. The chain combines TRBV5-5 with TRBJ2-1; 11 positions match TRBD2. This CDR3 comprises 14 residues. V was pared by 2 bases and J by 15 bases, with 10 bases of the junction left unmatched. Germline V gene data show CDR1 as SGHKS and CDR2 as YYEKEE (reference sequence).

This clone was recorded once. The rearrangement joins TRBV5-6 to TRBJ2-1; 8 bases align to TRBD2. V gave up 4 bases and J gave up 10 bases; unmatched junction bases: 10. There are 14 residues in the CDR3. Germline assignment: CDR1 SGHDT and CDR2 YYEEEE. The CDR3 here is CASSQGLGPREQFF. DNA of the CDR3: TGTGCCAGCAGCCAGGGACTAGGGCCCCGGGAGCAGTTCTTC.

This CDR3 reads CASSPEDRIEAFF. The CDR3, as DNA: TGTGCCAGCTCACCGGAGGACAGAATTGAAGCTTTCTTT. The chain carries TRBV18 and TRBJ1-1, with D tentatively TRBD1 (6 bases). V shed 3 bases and J shed 7 bases, with 12 bases lying between them. CDR1 and CDR2 from the germline V gene are KGHSH and LQKENI. This CDR3 has 13 amino acids.